Below are 11 T cell receptor beta chains sequenced from a single sample in a study of T cell repertoires in cytomegalovirus infection. TCRdb passed the reads through MiXCR, listing each CDR3 protein once. The profile covers some 560,000 distinct CDR3 sequences, with almost 40% appearing a single time and about 48% taken by the ten largest. For these TCRs, the target antigens are not known. The sample consisted of cultured PBMCs, taken from culture after CMV antigen stimulation. Receptor source: a human donor in good health (CMV status not recorded). Some clones in this sample may be carry-over from other donors' samples.

The V gene is TRBV5-1, the J gene TRBJ1-4, with D possibly TRBD1 on 5 matching bases. Deletions cut 0 bases from V and 7 bases from J, with 13 bases between. Germline V gene data show CDR1 as SGHRS and CDR2 as YFSETQ. The CDR3 runs 15 residues. CDR3 sequence reads: CASSLGFTQGEKLFF. CDR3 coding DNA: TGCGCCAGCAGCTTGGGGTTCACCCAGGGTGAAAAACTGTTTTTT. The full variable domain, completed using reference TRBV5-1 and TRBJ1-4, is KAGVTQTPRYLIKTRGQQVTLSCSPISGHRSVSWYQQTPGQGLQFLFEYFSETQRNKGNFPGRFSGRQFSNSRSEMNVSTLELGDSALYLCASSLGFTQGEKLFFGSGTQLSVL.

This clonotype was picked up a small number of times. The V call is TRBV7-9, the J call TRBJ2-1; 7 bases are shared with TRBD2. The ends lost 4 bases at V and 5 bases at J; junction bases unmatched: 2. This CDR3 has 13 amino acids. CDR1 is SEHNR and CDR2 is FQNEAQ in the germline V gene (reference sequence). The CDR3 DNA reads TGTGCCAGCAGCTGGGGGGGGGACAATGAGCAGTTCTTC. Amino acids: CASSWGGDNEQFF.

This clonotype has only a few counts. The chain combines TRBV6-1 with TRBJ2-7; TRBD2 might be the D (5 bases). The CDR3 totals 14 residues. Trimming stripped 10 bases from V and 5 bases from J, with 21 bases between. The germline CDR1 and CDR2 sequences are MNHNS and SASEGT. The CDR3 nucleotides are TGTGCCACCAGAGGAGCCCCCGGGGTCGACGAGCAGTACTTC. Amino acid sequence: CATRGAPGVDEQYF.

This clonotype has more than one count but fewer than ten. V is TRBV6-1 and J is TRBJ1-1; maybe TRBD1 (5 bases). The germline V and J ends were trimmed by 6 bases and 1 base, with 12 bases remaining between them. This CDR3 is built from 14 residues. Looked up from germline, CDR1 is MNHNS and CDR2 is SASEGT. CDR3 residues: CASSRFGGNTEAFF. The CDR3 DNA sequence: TGTGCCAGCAGCCGTTTCGGGGGGAACACTGAAGCTTTCTTT.

The chain is built from TRBV7-9 and TRBJ1-2; TRBD1 might be the D (6 bases). V lost 2 bases, J lost 3 bases, and 13 bases lay in between. The CDR3 covers 15 residues. In germline, CDR1 is SEHNR, CDR2 FQNEAQ (reference sequence). The CDR3 DNA sequence: TGTGCCAGCAGCTTACCAAGGGGGAGGGACTATGGCTACACCTTC. It yields the protein CASSLPRGRDYGYTF.

The chain uses TRBV6-5 and TRBJ1-2; 8 positions match TRBD1. The CDR3 loop spans 15 amino acids. With V trimmed by 4 bases and J by 8 bases, 12 bases remained unmatched. Germline V gene data show CDR1 as MNHEY and CDR2 as SVGAGI. CDR3 sequence: CASSSHDRGFWGYTF. As DNA, the CDR3 is TGTGCCAGCAGTTCCCACGACAGGGGCTTTTGGGGCTACACCTTC.

The CDR3 DNA reads TGTGCCAGCAGTTTTCTGGGTCCTAGCACAGATACGCAGTATTTT. Translated, it gives CASSFLGPSTDTQYF. This chain uses TRBV12-3 or TRBV12-4 with TRBJ2-3; no definite D call. This CDR3 is 15 amino acids long. Deletions cut 3 bases from V and 0 bases from J, with 10 bases between.

This clonotype was seen many times. This chain uses TRBV7-2 with TRBJ2-2; 8 bases line up with TRBD1. After removal of 4 bases from V and 7 bases from J, the junction contained 8 bases not matched to a gene. Germline V lookup: CDR1 SGHTA, CDR2 FQGNSA. This CDR3 region has 15 residues. CDR3 sequence: CASSSLRGRGGELFF. CDR3 nucleotides: TGTGCCAGCAGCTCCCTCAGGGGGCGGGGCGGGGAGCTGTTTTTT.

This chain's CDR3 is CASSRETGTGFNEQFF. In DNA, the CDR3 is TGTGCCAGCAGCCGAGAGACAGGGACGGGTTTCAATGAGCAGTTCTTC. J is TRBJ2-1 and V is TRBV4-2; 7 bases are a match to TRBD1. The germline V gene encodes CDR1 LGHNA and CDR2 YNFKEQ. The CDR3 runs to 16 residues. V dropped 4 bases and J dropped 6; count of bases not matched to a gene: 12.

This clonotype showed up many times. This sequence joins TRBV7-2 and TRBJ1-4, with a tentative D call TRBD1 (5 bases). CDR3 length: 17 amino acids. Looked up from germline, CDR1 is SGHTA and CDR2 is FQGNSA. Trimming left V 2 bases short and J 7 bases short, with 20 bases between. The CDR3 here is CASSLQVVRVGLEKLFF. The CDR3 coding sequence is TGTGCCAGCAGCTTACAAGTAGTCAGGGTCGGTCTTGAAAAACTGTTTTTT.

V and J are TRBV7-9 and TRBJ2-1; D is perhaps TRBD1 or TRBD2 (5 bases each). The ends were cut back, 6 bases at V and 6 bases at J, with 15 bases in the middle. The CDR3 length is 14 residues. Germline CDR1 SEHNR, CDR2 FQNEAQ (reference sequence). The chain's CDR3 is CASSPPGTINEQFF. The CDR3 region has the DNA TGTGCCAGCAGTCCGCCCGGGACCATCAATGAGCAGTTCTTC. Variable domain in full (rest from reference TRBV7-9 and TRBJ2-1): DTGVSQNPRHKITKRGQNVTFRCDPISEHNRLYWYRQTLGQGPEFLTYFQNEAQLEKSRLLSDRFSAERPKGSFSTLEIQRTEQGDSAMYLCASSPPGTINEQFFGPGTRLTVL.